The present T cell receptor beta chain was sequenced within a study of blood T cell repertoires in COVID-19. Germline assignment: CDR1 MNHEY and CDR2 SVGEGT. V was trimmed by 5 bases and J by 4 bases, leaving 11 bases between them. The CDR3 totals 13 residues. The table lists this clone with a count of one. Original methodology: Amplification from reference gene primers served as the basis for estimated nucleated cell counts. The table came from immunoSEQ multiplex PCR; TCRdb's copy has only in-frame clones and leaves some out. The DNA gave D and trimming, while V, J and clone size come from that table. The sample lists under 150,000 clones; approximately 88% were seen once.

The clonotype comes from a human donor in a cohort sampled during active COVID-19. Sequences were obtained from peripheral blood. This chain uses TRBV6-2 or TRBV6-3 with TRBJ1-2; unclear D gene. CDR3 sequence: CASSRGSTYGYTF. CDR3 DNA sequence: TGTGCCAGCAGTAGAGGCAGTACCTATGGCTACACCTTC.